The clone carrying this T cell receptor beta chain was seen a few times. Its antigen is unidentified. This specimen comes from a study of T-cell reconstitution after alpha-beta-depleted transplantation in children. Findings and limits, study-wide: At around two months after transplant, the alpha-beta T cells were reportedly derived from several hundred expanded clones that came from non-depleted graft cells.

The V segment lost 4 bases and the J segment 3 bases; nucleotides outside the gene matches: 9. The CDR3 covers 15 residues. Looked up from germline, CDR1 is LNHNV and CDR2 is YYDKDF (reference sequence). Library preparation (for TCRbeta) was performed with unique molecular identifiers. TCRdb processed the PCR reads anew with MiXCR; each CDR3 protein has one entry. The data contain around 450,000 distinct CDR3 sequences, around 46% of them seen just once; the ten biggest clones take up 27%. Sequenced material: PBMCs, taken before TCRalphabeta/CD19-depleted stem cell transplant. V and J are TRBV15 and TRBJ2-7; 7 bases match TRBD2. This receptor was identified in a girl between 2 and 10 years old with aplastic anemia, due to receive a stem cell transplant. Here the CDR3 reads CATSTGGIGRYEQYF. As DNA, the CDR3 is TGTGCCACCAGCACCGGGGGGATAGGCCGCTACGAGCAGTACTTC.